This passage covers 23 T cell receptor beta chains from one sample sequenced in a study of cytomegalovirus exposure and HLA in healthy donors. The PCR made use of 60 Vbeta and 13 Jbeta primers. Only in-frame clones appear in the TCRdb table, and some are missing; sequencing was by immunoSEQ multiplex PCR. The sample consists of under 200,000 clones, around 78% of them appearing once. The sequenced material came from PBMCs. The receptor source for this set is a woman in her 30s in good health and CMV-seropositive.

CDR3 DNA sequence: TGCGCCAGCAGGGGACATTCGCTAACAGATACGCAGTATTTT. Protein sequence: CASRGHSLTDTQYF. This sequence joins TRBV10-1 and TRBJ2-3, with a weak D call TRBD1 (6 bases). The CDR3 extends over 14 amino acids. The V and J ends lost 6 bases and 3 bases respectively, with 13 bases between them. Germline lookup yields CDR1 WNHNN and CDR2 SYGVQD (reference sequence).

J is TRBJ1-2 and V is TRBV6-5, with 7 bases aligning to TRBD1. Trimming removed 4 bases from V and 4 bases from J; junction bases left unmatched: 12. Germline assignment: CDR1 MNHEY and CDR2 SVGAGI. CDR3 length equals 16 residues. The CDR3 coding sequence is TGTGCCAGCAGTTCAACCGGGACAGAGGGGAGCTATGGCTACACCTTC. This gives the protein CASSSTGTEGSYGYTF.

The genes are TRBV6-6 and TRBJ1-2; D remains ambiguous. The V gene lost 3 bases and the J gene lost 6 bases, with 11 bases spanning the gap. The CDR3 consists of 13 residues. The germline V gene has CDR1 MNHNY and CDR2 SVGAGI (reference sequence). CDR3 protein: CASSYGGLDGYTF. In DNA, the CDR3 is TGTGCCAGCAGTTATGGCGGACTTGATGGCTACACCTTC.

The chain carries TRBV21-1 and TRBJ2-1; no check of the table's D call, TRBD2, against the DNA was made. TRBV21-1 is termed a pseudogene. The CDR3 spans 16 residues. CDR3 region: CASSKAPRDSYNEQFF. The CDR3 bases are TGTGCCAGCAGCAAAGCCCCCCGGGACTCCTACAATGAGCAGTTCTTC.

About this clone: At the DNA level, this CDR3 is encoded by other sequences in the same sample as well. The rearrangement joins TRBV7-9 to TRBJ1-1; D is perhaps TRBD1 (5 bases). V was clipped by 5 bases and J by 0 bases, with 16 bases between them. The CDR3 is 16 residues long. The V gene's germline CDR1 is SEHNR and CDR2 FQNEAQ (reference sequence). CDR3 DNA sequence: TGTGCCAGCAGCCTACGGGGGTCAAGCATGAACACTGAAGCTTTCTTT. Amino acid sequence: CASSLRGSSMNTEAFF.

The gene calls are TRBV4-3 and TRBJ1-1; 8 bases match TRBD1. CDR1 is LGHNA and CDR2 is YSLEER in the germline V gene. The ends lost 2 bases at V and 6 bases at J; junction bases unmatched: 11. This CDR3 has 16 residues. The CDR3 sequence: CASSQIPGGRSSEAFF. CDR3 bases: TGCGCCAGCAGCCAAATTCCAGGGGGCCGGTCTTCTGAAGCTTTCTTT.

The rearrangement uses TRBV19 and TRBJ2-6; no clear D. Per germline, CDR1 LNHDA and CDR2 SQIVND (reference sequence). This CDR3 region has 14 residues. Deletions cut 4 bases from V and 3 bases from J, with 7 bases between. The CDR3 sequence: CASSTPLGANVLTF. Written as DNA, the CDR3 is TGTGCCAGTAGTACCCCCCTTGGGGCCAACGTCCTGACTTTC.

In nucleotides, the CDR3 is TGCGCCAGCAGCGTGTCCGGGACAGGGCACTACAATGAGCAGTTCTTC. Its translation is CASSVSGTGHYNEQFF. The chain uses TRBV5-1 and TRBJ2-1; 9 bases agree with TRBD1. J gave up 3 bases and V 4 bases, and 8 bases lay outside the gene matches. This CDR3 has 16 residues. CDR1 is SGHRS, CDR2 YFSETQ, per germline.

A remark on this clone: Within the sample, other DNA sequences also encode this same CDR3. The CDR3, as DNA: TGCGCCAGCAGCTTGGGAGGCACAGATACGCAGTATTTT. It translates to CASSLGGTDTQYF. The V gene is TRBV5-1, the J gene TRBJ2-3; unclear D gene. Trimming cost V 0 bases and J 1 base, with 3 bases left between them. Germline V CDR1 and CDR2: SGHRS, YFSETQ. The CDR3 is made up of 13 amino acids.

This clone came up once. V gene TRBV5-4 combines with J gene TRBJ2-7, with 12 bases fitting TRBD1. The germline CDR1 and CDR2 sequences are SGHNT and YYREEE (reference sequence). This CDR3 region has 15 residues. V shed 3 bases and J 4 bases; nucleotides not matched to a gene: 5. In nucleotides, the CDR3 is TGTGCCAGCAGCTGGGGACAGGGGGCCGGATACGAGCAGTACTTC. It yields the protein CASSWGQGAGYEQYF.

This clone was seen just once. The chain uses TRBV10-3 and TRBJ1-5, with 8 bases aligning to TRBD1. V lost 8 bases to trimming and J lost 5 bases; unmatched junction nucleotides: 8. Germline values: CDR1 ENHRY, CDR2 SYGVKD. The CDR3 extends over 14 amino acids. The CDR3 here is CAIGTGQGDQPQHF. The CDR3, as DNA: TGTGCCATCGGGACTGGACAGGGTGATCAGCCCCAGCATTTT.

This clone has only one observation. The chain employs TRBV10-3 and TRBJ1-1; 8 bases are a match to TRBD1. The CDR3 runs to 13 residues. Unmatched junction bases numbered 0, after V lost 2 bases and J lost 4 bases. Germline assignment: CDR1 ENHRY and CDR2 SYGVKD. The CDR3 region is CAISEDRGTEAFF. In DNA form, the CDR3 reads TGTGCCATCAGTGAGGACAGGGGCACTGAAGCTTTCTTT.

The rearrangement uses TRBV7-6 and TRBJ2-5; D is unresolved. The CDR3 spans 15 residues. Germline CDR1 is SGHVS and CDR2 is FNYEAQ. V was clipped by 1 base and J by 1 base, with 10 bases between them. In nucleotides, the CDR3 is TGTGCCAGCAGCTTAGAGGCGGCAGTCCAAGAGACCCAGTACTTC. Its protein product is CASSLEAAVQETQYF.

The V and J genes are TRBV28 and TRBJ2-5; TRBD2 is a possible D gene (5 bases). Trimming removed 8 bases from V and 0 bases from J, with 7 bases in between. Germline CDR1 is MDHEN and CDR2 is SYDVKM. CDR3 size: 12 residues. CDR3 DNA: TGTGCCAGCGAGCGGAACCAAGAGACCCAGTACTTC. Encoded protein: CASERNQETQYF. The variable domain in full, with the rest retrieved from reference TRBV28 and TRBJ2-5, is DVKVTQSSRYLVKRTGEKVFLECVQDMDHENMFWYRQDPGLGLRLIYFSYDVKMKEKGDIPEGYSVSREKKERFSLILESASTNQTSMYLCASERNQETQYFGPGTRLLVL.

This sequence joins TRBV12-5 and TRBJ2-1, with D unresolved. This CDR3 region has 16 residues. Trimming took 5 bases from V and 2 from J, leaving 16 bases between them. The V gene's germline CDR1 is LGHNT and CDR2 FRNRAP. The CDR3 sequence: CASGPAAAVTYNEQFF. CDR3 coding DNA: TGTGCTAGTGGTCCGGCTGCGGCTGTCACCTACAATGAGCAGTTCTTC.

This clone was observed a handful of times. V gene TRBV5-5 combines with J gene TRBJ2-3, with 7 positions matching TRBD2. J gave up 0 bases and V 0 bases, and 10 bases lay outside the gene matches. Germline CDR1 is SGHKS and CDR2 is YYEKEE (reference sequence). This CDR3 has 18 amino acids. Here the CDR3 reads CASSLDTASGTSTDTQYF. The CDR3 DNA follows: TGTGCCAGCAGCTTGGATACCGCTAGCGGAACTAGCACAGATACGCAGTATTTT. Supplemented by reference TRBV5-5 and TRBJ2-3, the full variable domain reads DAGVTQSPTHLIKTRGQQVTLRCSPISGHKSVSWYQQVLGQGPQFIFQYYEKEERGRGNFPDRFSARQFPNYSSELNVNALLLGDSALYLCASSLDTASGTSTDTQYFGPGTRLTVL.

J is TRBJ1-1 and V is TRBV4-3; 7 bases line up with TRBD1. V shed 0 bases and J 10 bases; nucleotides not matched to a gene: 2. The CDR3 spans 12 residues. Germline CDR1 and CDR2: LGHNA and YSLEER. CDR3 DNA: TGCGCCAGCAGCCAAGACAGGGGGACAGCTTTCTTT. Amino acid sequence: CASSQDRGTAFF.

This chain's CDR3 is CASSLEGAGNQPQHF. The CDR3 coding sequence is TGTGCCAGCAGCTTAGAGGGAGCAGGCAATCAGCCCCAGCATTTT. The chain employs TRBV11-2 and TRBJ1-5, with no clear D. Germline lookup yields CDR1 SGHAT and CDR2 FQNNGV. With 0 bases removed from V and 2 bases from J, the gap between germline ends came to 8 bases. This CDR3 spans 15 amino acids.

The chain combines TRBV27 with TRBJ2-7; D gene unclear. V was shortened by 5 bases and J by 3 bases, with 17 bases between the two germline ends. CDR3 length: 15 residues. The germline V gene encodes CDR1 MNHEY and CDR2 SMNVEV (reference sequence). The CDR3 bases are TGTGCCAGCAGTCCCCGCCCCCAGAGGAACTACGAGCAGTACTTC. Translating gives CASSPRPQRNYEQYF.

This chain uses TRBV7-2 with TRBJ2-7, with TRBD2 identical over 7 bases. CDR1 is SGHTA and CDR2 is FQGNSA in the germline V gene. V lost 1 base, J lost 2 bases, and 5 bases stayed unmatched. The CDR3 runs to 15 residues. The CDR3 region has the DNA TGTGCCAGCAGCTTAGTCCAAGCGGGAACCTACGAGCAGTACTTC. It is translated as CASSLVQAGTYEQYF.

The chain recombines TRBV5-4 with TRBJ2-1, with a tentative D call TRBD2 (5 bases). The CDR3 has 15 residues. Germline V CDR1 and CDR2: SGHNT, YYREEE (reference sequence). Trimming removed 5 bases at V and 0 bases at J, with 12 bases between. The CDR3 bases are TGTGCCAGCAGTTCTCTAGCAGGCTCCTACAATGAGCAGTTCTTC. Its protein is CASSSLAGSYNEQFF.

The chain is built from TRBV11-3 and TRBJ1-4, with 7 bases matching TRBD1. Germline trimming cut 5 bases from V and 4 bases from J; bases unmatched to any gene: 4. This CDR3 has 14 residues. In germline, CDR1 is SGHNT, CDR2 YENEEA. CDR3 loop: CASSQGQDNEKLFF. The CDR3 DNA follows: TGTGCCAGCAGCCAAGGACAGGATAATGAAAAACTGTTTTTT.

The genes are TRBV19 and TRBJ1-2, with 8 nucleotides matching TRBD1. V gave up 5 bases and J gave up 0 bases; unmatched junction bases: 8. The germline V gene encodes CDR1 LNHDA and CDR2 SQIVND (reference sequence). The CDR3 length is 16 residues. As DNA, the CDR3 is TGTGCCAGTAGTCCTCAAGACAGGGGAGCTAACTATGGCTACACCTTC. Residues: CASSPQDRGANYGYTF.